The 21 T cell receptor beta chains listed next were all sequenced from one sample in a study of beta chain features in type 1 diabetes. Expressed TCRB transcripts were sequenced after all isolated RNA was converted to cDNA. Repertoires were generated with immunoSEQ multiplex PCR, while TCRdb's copy carries only in-frame clones and drops some. The sample contains nearly 250,000 clones, around 68% of which appear only once. The specimen was naive CD4+ T cells from blood. These receptors came from a young man in good health.

There are a few counts of this clone. This sample also contains other DNA sequences that code for the same CDR3. The rearrangement joins TRBV30 to TRBJ2-3; no definite D call. The CDR3 totals 11 residues. CDR1 and CDR2 from the germline V gene are GTSNPN and SVGIG (reference sequence). V was pared by 1 base and J by 6 bases, with 5 bases between. CDR3 loop: CAWSDPDTQYF. The CDR3 coding sequence is TGTGCCTGGAGTGACCCGGATACGCAGTATTTT.

This clone occurred once. The V call is TRBV6-5, the J call TRBJ2-7, with D tentatively TRBD1 or TRBD2 (5 bases each). Germline lookup yields CDR1 MNHEY and CDR2 SVGAGI. CDR3 length: 15 residues. Trimming took off 6 bases at V and 3 bases at J, with 18 bases between the two ends. CDR3 region: CASSSNKGRYYEQYF. The CDR3 DNA is TGTGCCAGCAGCTCAAACAAGGGACGATACTACGAGCAGTACTTC.

The J gene is TRBJ1-1, the V gene TRBV30; 8 bases fit TRBD1. The CDR3 loop spans 12 amino acids. From germline, CDR1 is GTSNPN and CDR2 SVGIG (reference sequence). The V gene end was trimmed by 5 bases and the J gene end by 4 bases; junction bases not matched to a gene: 3. This CDR3 reads CAWGQGGTEAFF. In nucleotides, the CDR3 is TGTGCCTGGGGACAGGGTGGCACTGAAGCTTTCTTT.

The rearrangement joins TRBV5-1 to TRBJ2-5, with D maybe TRBD1 (6 bases). Germline V gene data show CDR1 as SGHRS and CDR2 as YFSETQ. Trimming cost V 7 bases and J 5 bases, with 15 bases left between them. CDR3 size: 13 residues. The CDR3 reads CASASQGMETQYF. Here the CDR3 DNA reads TGCGCCAGCGCGAGTCAGGGGATGGAGACCCAGTACTTC.

This clone appeared a few times. The chain carries TRBV28 and TRBJ2-7, with a tentative D call TRBD1 (6 bases). This CDR3 region has 11 residues. The germline CDR1 and CDR2 sequences are MDHEN and SYDVKM. Between the trimmed V and J ends, which lost 8 bases and 5 bases, there was a span of 10 bases. CDR3 nucleotides: TGTGCCAGCCTAACAGGGCACGAGCAGTACTTC. Residues: CASLTGHEQYF.

This clone turned up a few times. V gene TRBV29-1 combines with J gene TRBJ1-1; the D is unclear. CDR1 is SQVTM and CDR2 is ANQGSEA in the germline V gene. The CDR3 has 14 residues. The V end lost 2 bases, the J end lost 5 bases, and 15 bases lay between the germline ends. The CDR3: CSVERHTRETEAFF. CDR3 nucleotide sequence: TGCAGCGTTGAAAGACACACAAGGGAGACTGAAGCTTTCTTT.

The chain joins TRBV28 to TRBJ2-5, with D maybe TRBD2 (6 bases). CDR3 length: 15 amino acids. CDR1 MDHEN and CDR2 SYDVKM come from the germline V gene. V was trimmed by 4 bases and J by 6 bases, leaving 18 bases between them. DNA for the CDR3: TGTGCCAGCAGTTCAGGGACTGAACTTGTTAAGACCCAGTACTTC. Translated, it gives CASSSGTELVKTQYF.

V gene TRBV4-3 combines with J gene TRBJ2-3, with 11 bases lining up with TRBD1. The J segment lost 3 bases and the V segment lost 2 bases, leaving 4 bases of the junction unmatched. Germline CDR1 is LGHNA and CDR2 is YSLEER. The CDR3 has 16 amino acids. The CDR3 bases are TGCGCCAGCAGCCAATCCGGGACAGGGGGAACAGATACGCAGTATTTT. This translates into CASSQSGTGGTDTQYF.

V gene TRBV11-2 combines with J gene TRBJ1-3; TRBD1 matches 8 bases. Per germline, CDR1 SGHAT and CDR2 FQNNGV. J was trimmed by 4 bases and V by 5 bases; bases with no gene match: 4. The CDR3 is 14 residues long. CDR3 sequence: CASSADRGGNTIYF. In DNA, the CDR3 is TGTGCCAGCAGCGCCGACAGGGGAGGAAACACCATATATTTT.

For the CDR3, the DNA is TGCGCCAGCGGAGCCCTCACCCAAACCCCCAATGAGCAGTTCTTC. Amino acids: CASGALTQTPNEQFF. The chain recombines TRBV23-1 with TRBJ2-1, with D unclear. Being an ORF, TRBV23-1 has a function that is uncertain. V was trimmed by 8 bases and J by 6 bases, leaving 20 bases between them. The CDR3 spans 15 residues.

The V and J genes are TRBV4-2 and TRBJ2-3; D call uncertain. The CDR3 is made up of 13 amino acids. Germline V gives CDR1 LGHNA, CDR2 YNFKEQ. The germline V and J ends were trimmed by 1 base and 4 bases, with 6 bases remaining between them. CDR3 residues: CASSQVVADTQYF. The CDR3 DNA reads TGTGCCAGCAGCCAAGTAGTGGCAGATACGCAGTATTTT.

V gene TRBV25-1 combines with J gene TRBJ2-1, with D tentatively TRBD2 (6 bases). Trimming left V 4 bases short and J 3 bases short, with 13 bases between. CDR1 MGHDK and CDR2 SYGVNS come from the germline V gene. The CDR3 contains 15 residues. The CDR3 nucleotides are TGTGCCAGCAGTGTACTAGGCGGGGACTACAATGAGCAGTTCTTC. It is translated as CASSVLGGDYNEQFF.

The chain combines TRBV23-1 with TRBJ2-7; D perhaps matches TRBD2 (5 bases). TRBV23-1 is classed as an ORF, of uncertain function. CDR3 length: 13 amino acids. V was clipped by 11 bases and J by 2 bases, with 16 bases between them. CDR3 amino acids: CAPGSDWPYEQYF. The CDR3 coding sequence is TGCGCCCCCGGTTCGGACTGGCCCTACGAGCAGTACTTC.

With regard to this clone: Additional DNA sequences in this sample encode the identical CDR3. The chain uses TRBV28 and TRBJ2-7, with D tentatively TRBD2 (5 bases). Germline assignment: CDR1 MDHEN and CDR2 SYDVKM. Deletions cut 4 bases from V and 2 bases from J, with 6 bases between. The CDR3 extends over 12 amino acids. The CDR3, as DNA: TGTGCCAGCAGTTCCGGGGCCTACGAGCAGTACTTC. It translates to CASSSGAYEQYF.

A few counts support this clone. The CDR3, as DNA: TGCAGCGCTCGCAGGGCAGGGATCACCGGGGAGCTGTTTTTT. It encodes CSARRAGITGELFF. The rearrangement uses TRBV29-1 and TRBJ2-2; the D gene is possibly TRBD1 (5 bases). The V and J ends lost 7 bases and 4 bases respectively, with 16 bases between them. Germline CDR1 is SQVTM and CDR2 is ANQGSEA. The length of the CDR3 is 14 residues.

This chain connects TRBV4-1 to TRBJ2-5, with D perhaps assigned TRBD1 or TRBD2 (5 bases each). Per the germline V gene, CDR1 is MGHRA and CDR2 is YSYEKL. The CDR3 runs to 15 residues. V gave up 3 bases and J gave up 2 bases, with 13 bases separating them. CDR3 loop: CASSHRGEVQETQYF. The CDR3, as DNA: TGCGCCAGCAGCCACCGGGGCGAAGTGCAAGAGACCCAGTACTTC.

Here the CDR3 reads CASRLTENTEAFF. The DNA of the CDR3 is TGTGCCAGCAGACTGACAGAGAACACTGAAGCTTTCTTT. The genes are TRBV6-5 and TRBJ1-1; D perhaps matches TRBD1 (5 bases). The CDR3 totals 13 residues. Trimming took off 6 bases at V and 1 base at J, with 9 bases between the two ends. The germline V gene encodes CDR1 MNHEY and CDR2 SVGAGI.

The chain recombines TRBV25-1 with TRBJ1-4; D might be TRBD1 (5 bases). The CDR3 loop spans 15 amino acids. Germline lookup yields CDR1 MGHDK and CDR2 SYGVNS. Trimming cost V 6 bases and J 4 bases, with 15 bases left between them. The CDR3 coding sequence is TGTGCCAGCAGGATGTCAGGGCGCGGTAATGAAAAACTGTTTTTT. It codes for CASRMSGRGNEKLFF.

This chain joins TRBV30 and TRBJ2-1; D possibly corresponds to TRBD2 (5 bases). The CDR3 consists of 13 residues. CDR1 and CDR2 (germline): GTSNPN, SVGIG (reference sequence). Between the trimmed V and J ends, which lost 3 bases and 7 bases, there was a span of 13 bases. CDR3 bases: TGTGCCTGGAGGAAGGACTTCAAGAATGAGCAGTTCTTC. It is translated as CAWRKDFKNEQFF.

V gene TRBV7-8 combines with J gene TRBJ2-7; TRBD1 matches 8 bases. The CDR3 sequence is 14 residues long. V was pared by 4 bases and J by 2 bases, with 4 bases of the junction left unmatched. The germline gives CDR1 SGHVS, CDR2 FQNEAQ. The CDR3 bases are TGTGCCAGCAGCTCGAACAGGGGGGCCTACGAGCAGTACTTC. Its protein product is CASSSNRGAYEQYF.

J is TRBJ2-1 and V is TRBV30, with 10 nucleotides matching TRBD2. V shed 3 bases, J shed 2 bases, and the junction held 4 bases outside the gene matches. From germline, CDR1 is GTSNPN and CDR2 SVGIG (reference sequence). The CDR3 is 15 residues long. This CDR3 reads CAWSGGLAAYNEQFF. The CDR3 coding sequence is TGTGCCTGGAGCGGTGGACTAGCGGCCTACAATGAGCAGTTCTTC.